This TCR beta chain was identified during a study of blood T cells in healthy people across ages. In germline, CDR1 is KGHDR, CDR2 SFDVKD. Trimming pared 2 bases from V and 1 base from J, leaving 13 bases between. The CDR3 covers 17 residues. Study results and limitations: Without sorted subsets, naive and antigen-experienced compartments could not be conclusively compared. The long-lived group displayed more naive CD4+ cells, plus higher diversity, than the aged donors did.

On this clonotype: Its antigen remains unknown.

Alongside a J-beta primer mix, a sample-barcoded 5' primer served in a second PCR lasting about 6 to 11 cycles. TCRdb analysed the 5' RACE reads with MiXCR anew, one entry per CDR3 protein. This table has hundreds of thousands of distinct CDR3 sequences, more than 40% appearing once. The TCR originated in a woman aged 60-70 years in good health. The specimen was blood. This sequence joins TRBV24-1 and TRBJ2-2; maybe TRBD1 (6 bases). The CDR3 bases are TGTGCCACCAGTGATTCCGAGGGACACAAGAACACCGGGGAGCTGTTTTTT. It yields the protein CATSDSEGHKNTGELFF.